This TCR beta chain stems from a study of blood T cell repertoires in COVID-19 (dated by TCRdb to 2020 to 2022). For the study in its entirety: Samples from collaborators originated in the United States, Italy and Spain and spanned both the acute and convalescent phases of COVID-19. The prospective study material was composed of cDNA or gDNA derived from T cells, B-cell-depleted T cells, or PBMCs. Subjects who had been exposed to COVID-19, were actively infected with it, or had recovered from it provided the deeply sampled blood TCRbeta repertoires that made up the dataset. A freely available public database, intended as a resource for researchers studying the immune response to SARS-CoV-2, is where the repertoires were released. Samples came from the ongoing ImmuneRACE study (first 160 participants) plus 1,254 subjects from 6 global collaborators. Sample metadata almost always included a de-identified subject ID, COVID-19 status, age in years and sex. Where HLA class I and class II types were available, the types were taken from metadata supplied by the sample provider, not from assay-based typing. Overall results and qualifications from the work: The quantity of clinical and demographic metadata differed by source and by participant and was supplied without curation.

Via the germline V gene, CDR1 is KGHDR and CDR2 SFDVKD. The CDR3, from cysteine to phenylalanine, totals 15 residues. CDR3 DNA only is kept here, 45 bases in frame from base 1. Cut back by 3 bases and 1 base, the V and J ends lie 8 bases apart. This clone was counted a few times. Its antigen remains undetermined. No base-level quality is on record; no much larger clone is a single base apart. Each collaborating institution followed its own protocols to collect whole blood in K2EDTA tubes. For TCRbeta analysis, collaborators shipped samples as frozen whole blood, isolated PBMCs, or DNA extracted from either of those sample types. TCRbeta CDR3 regions were amplified from genomic DNA using the immunoSEQ Assay, a bias-controlled multiplex PCR. In the authors' own workflow: The number of nucleated cells in each sample was estimated from the amplification of reference gene primers within the assay. Sequence reads were collapsed and filtered to measure the absolute abundance of every unique TCRbeta CDR3 rearrangement. For each sample, productive Simpson clonality was calculated as the square root of Simpson's diversity index over productive rearrangements. The table comes from immuneACCESS by way of TCRdb, which keeps in-frame sequences with V and J called. Part of the clones is missing from these tables; in studies checked, under half for an unresolved V gene and the rest for unknown reasons. The V and J calls and clone size come from that table; D and trimming were worked out from the DNA. The sample data list about 82,000 clones, and about 82% of these were observed just once. Over 15% of the sample is taken by the ten largest.

The sequencing sample was made of peripheral blood. The chain is assembled from TRBV24-1 and TRBJ1-4; the D gene is perhaps TRBD1, from 5 matching bases. The receptor was derived from a man older than 75 with active or convalescent COVID-19. CDR3 loop: CATSDAGGTNEKLFF. The bases are TGTGCCACCAGTGATGCGGGGGGAACTAATGAAAAACTGTTTTTT.